This T cell receptor beta chain comes out of a study of tumor-infiltrating lymphocytes in primary liver carcinoma. In the study overall: The study reported T1-T3 N0M0 tumors spanning 4.2 to 10 cm.

The researchers produced TCR beta cDNA from roughly 500 ng total RNA with a constant-region primer. Amplification in three nested multiplex PCR rounds with slightly modified ARM-PCR gave rise to TCR beta libraries. The first two PCR rounds, roughly 9 cycles each, used TRBV1-TRBV30 forward primers and a C-beta reverse primer. MiXCR was run by TCRdb on the multiplex PCR reads, yielding one entry per CDR3 protein. The sample shows tens of thousands of distinct CDR3 sequences, about 80% of them seen only once. DNA and RNA were both co-extracted from about 19-30 mg of bulk tissue that had not been sorted. The study sampled five separate regions from each tumor. Turning to this clonotype: Its antigen remains unknown. One end of the junction does not line up with germline, which may come from a read error.

This CDR3 spans 12 amino acids. CDR1 is SQVTM, CDR2 ANQGSEA, per germline. General study points: With p = 0.039, the top-250-clone fraction in tumors significantly exceeded that in blood. Found in all five tumor regions were only about 7-24% of top clones.

The source of this sequence is a middle-aged man with primary liver carcinoma and hepatitis B virus infection. J is TRBJ2-2 and V is TRBV29-1; D not resolved. Sequencing was performed on liver tumor tissue from sampling region 2. Subset of the sample: tumor region T2, inferior pole. DNA of the CDR3: TGCGGCGTTGCTATAAACACCGGGGAGCTGTTTTTT. It is translated as CGVAINTGELFF.